This TCR beta chain was captured by sequencing in a study of metastatic and nonmetastatic thyroid tumors. Overall study findings and caveats: Malignant tumors reportedly showed significantly higher TCR beta diversity than benign nodules in both blood and tumor.

From germline, CDR1 is SNHLY and CDR2 FYNNEI. V was pared by 4 bases and J by 6 bases, with 19 bases between. CDR3 size: 16 residues. Methods used by the authors: The study built a papillary thyroid cancer distant-metastasis classifier from CDR3 differences across clinicopathological groups. TCRdb re-called the PCR reads via MiXCR. These V and J calls derive from TCRdb rather than the authors' analysis. Here the sample spans 15,000 to 20,000 clones, about 22% being singletons. As to this clone: Its antigen is unidentified.

Among the patients, none had received any treatment before thyroid surgery. This receptor was obtained from a female donor with papillary thyroid cancer or a benign thyroid nodule (not recorded which). Some clones in this sample may be carry-over from other donors' samples. Input material: adjacent normal tissue. J is TRBJ2-1 and V is TRBV2; either TRBD1 or TRBD2 may supply D (5 bases each). In nucleotides, the CDR3 is TGTGCCAGCAGTGGACCCGGGGCCAGTAACCCCAATGAGCAGTTCTTC. Protein product: CASSGPGASNPNEQFF.